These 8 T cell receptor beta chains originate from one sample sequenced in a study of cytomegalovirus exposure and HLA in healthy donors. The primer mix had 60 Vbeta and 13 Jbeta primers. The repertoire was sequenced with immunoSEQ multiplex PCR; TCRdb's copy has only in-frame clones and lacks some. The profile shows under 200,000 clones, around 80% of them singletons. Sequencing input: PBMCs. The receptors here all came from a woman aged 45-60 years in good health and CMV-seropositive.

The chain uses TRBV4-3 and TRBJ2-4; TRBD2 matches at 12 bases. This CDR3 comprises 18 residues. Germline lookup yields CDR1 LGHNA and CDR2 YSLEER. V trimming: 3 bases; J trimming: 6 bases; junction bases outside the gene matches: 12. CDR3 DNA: TGCGCCAGCAGCCACCAGGGGAGAGGGGGACTAGCGGGAAACATTCAGTACTTC. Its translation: CASSHQGRGGLAGNIQYF.

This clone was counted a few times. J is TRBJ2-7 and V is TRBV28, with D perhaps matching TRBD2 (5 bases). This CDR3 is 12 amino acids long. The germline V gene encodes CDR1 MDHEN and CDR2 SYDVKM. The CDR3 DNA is TGTTCCAAGAAGAGGGCGGGCTACGAGCAGTACTTC. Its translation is CSKKRAGYEQYF.

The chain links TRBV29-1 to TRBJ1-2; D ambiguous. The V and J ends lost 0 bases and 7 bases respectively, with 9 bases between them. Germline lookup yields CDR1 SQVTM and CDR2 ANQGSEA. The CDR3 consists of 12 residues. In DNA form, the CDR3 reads TGCAGCGTTGAAGATCACCACAGTGGCTACACCTTC. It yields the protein CSVEDHHSGYTF.

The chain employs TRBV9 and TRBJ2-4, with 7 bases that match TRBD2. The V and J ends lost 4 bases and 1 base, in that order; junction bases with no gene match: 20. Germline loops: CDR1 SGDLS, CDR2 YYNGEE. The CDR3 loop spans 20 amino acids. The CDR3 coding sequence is TGTGCCAGCAGCCCCCAGGGAGGGCCCGCGGGCGGGAAGGCCAAAAACATTCAGTACTTC. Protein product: CASSPQGGPAGGKAKNIQYF.

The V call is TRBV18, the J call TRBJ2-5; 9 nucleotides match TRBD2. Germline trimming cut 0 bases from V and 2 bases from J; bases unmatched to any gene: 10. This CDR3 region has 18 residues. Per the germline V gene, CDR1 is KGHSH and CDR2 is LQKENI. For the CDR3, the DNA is TGTGCCAGCTCACCACCGCCCGCTGAGCGGGAGGTACAAGAGACCCAGTACTTC. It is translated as CASSPPPAEREVQETQYF.

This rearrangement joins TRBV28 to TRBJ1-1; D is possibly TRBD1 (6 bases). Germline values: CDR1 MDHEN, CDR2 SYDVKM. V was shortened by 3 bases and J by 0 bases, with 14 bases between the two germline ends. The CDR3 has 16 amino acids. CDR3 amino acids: CASSFLRTEMNTEAFF. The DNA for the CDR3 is TGTGCCAGCAGTTTCCTCCGGACAGAGATGAACACTGAAGCTTTCTTT. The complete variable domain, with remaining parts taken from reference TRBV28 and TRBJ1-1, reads DVKVTQSSRYLVKRTGEKVFLECVQDMDHENMFWYRQDPGLGLRLIYFSYDVKMKEKGDIPEGYSVSREKKERFSLILESASTNQTSMYLCASSFLRTEMNTEAFFGQGTRLTVV.

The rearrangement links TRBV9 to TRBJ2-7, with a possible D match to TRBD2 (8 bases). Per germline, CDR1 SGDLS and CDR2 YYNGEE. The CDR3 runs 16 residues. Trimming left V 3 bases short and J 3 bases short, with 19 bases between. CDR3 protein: CASSAGRGQRIYEQYF. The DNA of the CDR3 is TGTGCCAGCAGCGCCGGGAGGGGACAGCGGATCTACGAGCAGTACTTC.

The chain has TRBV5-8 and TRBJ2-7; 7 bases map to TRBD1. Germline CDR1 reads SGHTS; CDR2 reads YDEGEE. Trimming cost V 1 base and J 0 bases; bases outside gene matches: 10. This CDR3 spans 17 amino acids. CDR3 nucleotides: TGTGCCAGCAGCTTGAATTTTGGGACAGCTAACTCCTACGAGCAGTACTTC. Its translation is CASSLNFGTANSYEQYF.